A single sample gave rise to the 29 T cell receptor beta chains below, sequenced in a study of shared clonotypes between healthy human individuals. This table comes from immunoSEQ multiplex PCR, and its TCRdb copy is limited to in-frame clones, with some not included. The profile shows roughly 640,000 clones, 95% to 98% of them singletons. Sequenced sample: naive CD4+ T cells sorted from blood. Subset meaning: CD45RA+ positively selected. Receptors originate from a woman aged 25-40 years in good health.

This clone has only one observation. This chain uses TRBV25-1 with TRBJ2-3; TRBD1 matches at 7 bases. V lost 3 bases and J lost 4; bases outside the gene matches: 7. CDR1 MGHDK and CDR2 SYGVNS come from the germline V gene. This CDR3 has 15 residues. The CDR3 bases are TGTGCCAGCAGTGATCGACAGGGAGCCCCAGATACGCAGTATTTT. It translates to CASSDRQGAPDTQYF.

The CDR3 coding sequence is TGCGCCAGCAGCCAAGAAGCTAGCGGGAGGGCCACGTTCTTC. As protein: CASSQEASGRATFF. The chain recombines TRBV4-1 with TRBJ2-1; 12 bases map to TRBD2. J lost 15 bases, V lost 0 bases, and 6 bases had no gene match. CDR1 is MGHRA and CDR2 is YSYEKL in the germline V gene. CDR3 length equals 14 residues.

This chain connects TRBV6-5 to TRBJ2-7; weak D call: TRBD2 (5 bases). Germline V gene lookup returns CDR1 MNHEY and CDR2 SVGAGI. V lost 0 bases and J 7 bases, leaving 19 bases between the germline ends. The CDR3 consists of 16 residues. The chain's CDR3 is CASSYSVTGRSGEQYF. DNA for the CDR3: TGTGCCAGCAGTTACTCCGTGACGGGAAGGTCGGGGGAGCAGTACTTC.

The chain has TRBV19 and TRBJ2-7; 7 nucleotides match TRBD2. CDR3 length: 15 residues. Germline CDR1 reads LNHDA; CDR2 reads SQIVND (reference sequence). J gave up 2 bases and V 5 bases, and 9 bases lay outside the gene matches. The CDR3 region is CASSGRRETPYEQYF. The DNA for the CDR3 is TGTGCCAGTAGTGGGCGGCGGGAGACCCCCTACGAGCAGTACTTC. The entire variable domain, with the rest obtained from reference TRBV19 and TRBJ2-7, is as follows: DGGITQSPKYLFRKEGQNVTLSCEQNLNHDAMYWYRQDPGQGLRLIYYSQIVNDFQKGDIAEGYSVSREKKESFPLTVTSAQKNPTAFYLCASSGRRETPYEQYFGPGTRLTVT.

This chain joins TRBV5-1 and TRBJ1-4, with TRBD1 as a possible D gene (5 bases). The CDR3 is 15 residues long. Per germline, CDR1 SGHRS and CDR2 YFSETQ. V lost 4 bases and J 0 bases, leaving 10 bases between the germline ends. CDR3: CASSLLTATNEKLFF. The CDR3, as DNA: TGCGCCAGCAGCCTACTGACAGCAACTAATGAAAAACTGTTTTTT.

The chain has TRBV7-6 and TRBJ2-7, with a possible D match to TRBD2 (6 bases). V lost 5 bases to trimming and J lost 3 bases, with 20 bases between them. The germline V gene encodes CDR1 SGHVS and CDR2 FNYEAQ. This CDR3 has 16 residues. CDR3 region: CASSPSWGEYFYEQYF. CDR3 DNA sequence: TGTGCCAGCAGCCCCAGTTGGGGGGAGTACTTCTACGAGCAGTACTTC.

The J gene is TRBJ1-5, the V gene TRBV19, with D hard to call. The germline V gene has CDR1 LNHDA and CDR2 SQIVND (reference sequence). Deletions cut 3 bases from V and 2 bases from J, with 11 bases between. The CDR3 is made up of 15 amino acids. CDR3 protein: CASSMPAAGNQPQHF. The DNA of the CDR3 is TGTGCCAGTAGTATGCCGGCCGCGGGCAATCAGCCCCAGCATTTT.

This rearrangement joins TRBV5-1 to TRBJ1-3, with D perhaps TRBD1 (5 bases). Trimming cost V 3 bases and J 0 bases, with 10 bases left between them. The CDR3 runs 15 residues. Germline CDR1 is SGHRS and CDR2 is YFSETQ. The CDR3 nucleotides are TGCGCCAGCAGCTCGCGGGGCTCCTCTGGAAACACCATATATTTT. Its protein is CASSSRGSSGNTIYF.

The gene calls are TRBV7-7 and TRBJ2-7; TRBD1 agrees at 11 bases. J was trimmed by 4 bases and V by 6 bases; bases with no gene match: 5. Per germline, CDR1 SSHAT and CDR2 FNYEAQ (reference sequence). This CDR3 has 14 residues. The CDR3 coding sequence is TGTGCCAGCAGTCCAGGACAGGGGGCATACGAGCAGTACTTC. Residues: CASSPGQGAYEQYF.

CDR3 region: CASSEYGVSNQPQHF. CDR3 in DNA: TGTGCCAGCAGTGAATACGGGGTTAGCAATCAGCCCCAGCATTTT. This rearrangement joins TRBV6-1 to TRBJ1-5; no clear D. The CDR3 length is 15 residues. With 2 bases removed from V and 0 bases from J, the gap between germline ends came to 8 bases. Per the germline V gene, CDR1 is MNHNS and CDR2 is SASEGT.

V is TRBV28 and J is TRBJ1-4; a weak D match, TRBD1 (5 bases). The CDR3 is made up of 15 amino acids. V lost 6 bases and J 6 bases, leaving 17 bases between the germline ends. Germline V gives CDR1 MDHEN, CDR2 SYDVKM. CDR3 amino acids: CASSSQAGSHEKLFF. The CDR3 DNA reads TGTGCCAGCAGCTCCCAGGCAGGGAGCCATGAAAAACTGTTTTTT.

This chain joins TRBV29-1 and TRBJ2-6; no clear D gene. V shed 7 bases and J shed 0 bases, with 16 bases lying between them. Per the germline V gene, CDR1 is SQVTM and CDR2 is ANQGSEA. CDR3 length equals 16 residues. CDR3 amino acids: CSARTWTRSGANVLTF. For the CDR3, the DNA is TGCAGCGCGCGAACTTGGACCCGCTCTGGGGCCAACGTCCTGACTTTC. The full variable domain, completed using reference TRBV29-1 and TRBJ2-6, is SAVISQKPSRDICQRGTSLTIQCQVDSQVTMMFWYRQQPGQSLTLIATANQGSEATYESGFVIDKFPISRPNLTFSTLTVSNMSPEDSSIYLCSARTWTRSGANVLTFGAGSRLTVL.

The DNA for the CDR3 is TGCGCCAGCAGTCGGGGGGCGGATGAAAAACTGTTTTTT. As protein: CASSRGADEKLFF. The genes are TRBV5-1 and TRBJ1-4; the D gene is possibly TRBD1 (6 bases). The CDR3 has 13 amino acids. V was shortened by 5 bases and J by 6 bases, with 11 bases between the two germline ends. Germline lookup yields CDR1 SGHRS and CDR2 YFSETQ.

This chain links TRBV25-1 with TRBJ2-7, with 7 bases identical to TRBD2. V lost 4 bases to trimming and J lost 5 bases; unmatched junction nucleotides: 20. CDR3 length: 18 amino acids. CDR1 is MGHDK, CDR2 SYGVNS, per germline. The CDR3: CASSATGGRPGGVDEQYF. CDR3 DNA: TGTGCCAGCAGTGCCACTGGCGGGAGACCAGGTGGGGTCGACGAGCAGTACTTC.

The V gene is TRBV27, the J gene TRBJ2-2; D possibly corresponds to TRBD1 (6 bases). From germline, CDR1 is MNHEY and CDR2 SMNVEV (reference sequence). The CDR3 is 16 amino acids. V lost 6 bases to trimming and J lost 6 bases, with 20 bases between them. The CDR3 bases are TGTGCCAGCAGGACACGAGGACAGTTGGGCGCCGGGGAGCTGTTTTTT. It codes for CASRTRGQLGAGELFF.

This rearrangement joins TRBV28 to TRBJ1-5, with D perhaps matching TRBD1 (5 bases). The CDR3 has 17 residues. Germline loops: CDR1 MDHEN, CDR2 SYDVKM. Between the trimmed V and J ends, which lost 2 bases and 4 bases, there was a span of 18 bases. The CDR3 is CASSLRTKSRENQPQHF. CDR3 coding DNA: TGTGCCAGCAGTTTACGAACCAAATCCAGGGAGAATCAGCCCCAGCATTTT.

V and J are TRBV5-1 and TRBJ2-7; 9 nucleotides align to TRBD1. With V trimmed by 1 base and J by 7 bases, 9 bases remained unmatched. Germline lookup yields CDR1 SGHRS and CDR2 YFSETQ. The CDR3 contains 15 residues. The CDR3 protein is CASSLHTGQGGEQYF. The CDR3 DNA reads TGCGCCAGCAGCTTGCATACGGGACAGGGAGGGGAGCAGTACTTC.

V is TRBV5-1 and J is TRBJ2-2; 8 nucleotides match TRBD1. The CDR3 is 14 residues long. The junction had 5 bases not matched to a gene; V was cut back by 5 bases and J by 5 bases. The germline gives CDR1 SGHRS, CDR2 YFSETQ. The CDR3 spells CASRPGQETGELFF. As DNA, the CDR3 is TGCGCCAGCAGGCCGGGACAGGAAACCGGGGAGCTGTTTTTT.

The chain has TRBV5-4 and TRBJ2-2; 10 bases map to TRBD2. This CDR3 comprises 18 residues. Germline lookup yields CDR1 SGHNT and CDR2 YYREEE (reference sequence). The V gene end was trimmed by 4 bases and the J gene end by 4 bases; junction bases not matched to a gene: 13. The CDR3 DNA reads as TGTGCCAGCAGCCCACCGCCTAGCGGGAGTAAATCCACCGGGGAGCTGTTTTTT. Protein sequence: CASSPPPSGSKSTGELFF.

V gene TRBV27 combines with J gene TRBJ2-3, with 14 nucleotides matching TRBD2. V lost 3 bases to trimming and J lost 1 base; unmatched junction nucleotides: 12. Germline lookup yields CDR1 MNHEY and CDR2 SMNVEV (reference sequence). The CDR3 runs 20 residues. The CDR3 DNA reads TGTGCCAGCAGTTTTAGACTAGCGGGAGGGGGATTCTGGGGCACAGATACGCAGTATTTT. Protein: CASSFRLAGGGFWGTDTQYF.

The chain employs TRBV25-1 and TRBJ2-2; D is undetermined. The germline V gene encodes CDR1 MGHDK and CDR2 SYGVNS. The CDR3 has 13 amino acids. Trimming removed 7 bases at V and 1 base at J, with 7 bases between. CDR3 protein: CASNERNTGELFF. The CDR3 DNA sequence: TGTGCCAGCAACGAACGGAACACCGGGGAGCTGTTTTTT.

CDR3: CASSKLRTGTGRNQPQHF. CDR3 nucleotides: TGTGCCAGCAGCAAACTTAGGACAGGGACAGGTCGCAATCAGCCCCAGCATTTT. This chain links TRBV21-1 with TRBJ1-5; no check of the table's D call, TRBD1, against the DNA was made. TRBV21-1 is a recognized pseudogene. This CDR3 comprises 18 residues.

CDR3 sequence: CASSLELAGEVRGEQFF. CDR3 sequence (DNA): TGTGCCAGCAGCTTGGAACTAGCGGGAGAGGTTAGAGGTGAGCAGTTCTTC. The chain is built from TRBV5-4 and TRBJ2-1; 11 nucleotides align to TRBD2. The ends lost 0 bases at V and 9 bases at J; junction bases unmatched: 11. This CDR3 comprises 17 residues. Germline values: CDR1 SGHNT, CDR2 YYREEE (reference sequence). The full variable domain, with the rest looked up from reference TRBV5-4 and TRBJ2-1, is ETGVTQSPTHLIKTRGQQVTLRCSSQSGHNTVSWYQQALGQGPQFIFQYYREEENGRGNFPPRFSGLQFPNYSSELNVNALELDDSALYLCASSLELAGEVRGEQFFGPGTRLTVL.

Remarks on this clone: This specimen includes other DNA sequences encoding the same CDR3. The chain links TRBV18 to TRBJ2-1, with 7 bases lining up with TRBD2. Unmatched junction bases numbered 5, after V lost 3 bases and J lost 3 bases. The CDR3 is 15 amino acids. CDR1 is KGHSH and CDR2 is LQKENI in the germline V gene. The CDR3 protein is CASSPLAGSYNEQFF. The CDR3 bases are TGTGCCAGCTCACCCTTAGCGGGTAGCTACAATGAGCAGTTCTTC.

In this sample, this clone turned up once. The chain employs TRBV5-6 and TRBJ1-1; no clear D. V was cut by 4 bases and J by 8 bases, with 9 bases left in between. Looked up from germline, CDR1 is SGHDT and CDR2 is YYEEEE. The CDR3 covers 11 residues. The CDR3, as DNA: TGTGCCAGCAGCGCGACTCTAGAAGCTTTCTTT. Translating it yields CASSATLEAFF.

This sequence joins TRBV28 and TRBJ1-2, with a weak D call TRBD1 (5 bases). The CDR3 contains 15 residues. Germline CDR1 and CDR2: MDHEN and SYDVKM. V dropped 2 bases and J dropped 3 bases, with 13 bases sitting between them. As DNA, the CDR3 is TGTGCCAGCAGTTTAAGGGGTCGGGCCGACTATGGCTACACCTTC. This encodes CASSLRGRADYGYTF.

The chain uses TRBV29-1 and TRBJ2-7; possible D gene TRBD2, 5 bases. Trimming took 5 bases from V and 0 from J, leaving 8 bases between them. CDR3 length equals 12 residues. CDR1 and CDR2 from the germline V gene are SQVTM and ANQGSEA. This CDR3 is CSVRRDSYEQYF. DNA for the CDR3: TGCAGCGTTCGCCGGGACTCCTACGAGCAGTACTTC.

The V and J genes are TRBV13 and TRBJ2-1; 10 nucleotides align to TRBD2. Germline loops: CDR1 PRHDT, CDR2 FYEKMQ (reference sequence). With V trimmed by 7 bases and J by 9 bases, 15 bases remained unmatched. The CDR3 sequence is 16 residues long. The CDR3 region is CASTQRASGRSGEQFF. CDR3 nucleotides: TGTGCCAGCACCCAGAGGGCTAGCGGGAGATCGGGTGAGCAGTTCTTC.

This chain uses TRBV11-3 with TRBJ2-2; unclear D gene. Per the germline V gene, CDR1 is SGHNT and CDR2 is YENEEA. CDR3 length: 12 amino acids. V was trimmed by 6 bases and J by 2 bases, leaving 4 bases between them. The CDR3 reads CASRANTGELFF. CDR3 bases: TGTGCCAGCAGAGCAAACACCGGGGAGCTGTTTTTT.